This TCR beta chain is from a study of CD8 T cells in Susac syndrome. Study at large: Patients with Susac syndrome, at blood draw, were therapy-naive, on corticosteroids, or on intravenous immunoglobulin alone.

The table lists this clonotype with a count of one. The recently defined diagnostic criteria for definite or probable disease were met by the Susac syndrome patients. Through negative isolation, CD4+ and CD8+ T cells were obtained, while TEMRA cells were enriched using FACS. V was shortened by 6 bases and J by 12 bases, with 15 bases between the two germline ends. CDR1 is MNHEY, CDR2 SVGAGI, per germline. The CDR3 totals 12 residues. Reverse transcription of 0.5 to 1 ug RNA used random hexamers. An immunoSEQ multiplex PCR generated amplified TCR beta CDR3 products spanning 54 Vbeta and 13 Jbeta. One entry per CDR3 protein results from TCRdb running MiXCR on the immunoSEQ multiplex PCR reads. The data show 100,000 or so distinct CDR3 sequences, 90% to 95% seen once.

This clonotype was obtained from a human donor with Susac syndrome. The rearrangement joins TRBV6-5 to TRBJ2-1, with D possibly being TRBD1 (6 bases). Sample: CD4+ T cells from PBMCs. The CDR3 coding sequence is TGTGCCAGCAGCCCCGACAGGTCTTCGCAGTTCTTC. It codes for CASSPDRSSQFF.